The 6 T cell receptor beta chains presented below share a single source sample, sequenced in a study of graft-versus-host responses after intestinal transplantation. Intraepithelial and lamina propria lymphocytes were released after the graft tissue was processed. Here immunoSEQ multiplex PCR was the method, and the copy in TCRdb shows in-frame clones only, minus some. The sample has just over 15,000 clones; over 70% are singletons. This specimen consisted of ileum tissue, obtained 14 days after transplant. These receptors all stem from a human patient who received an intestinal transplant, so some T cells may come from the graft donor.

This clone was observed a handful of times. The gene calls are TRBV10-1 and TRBJ2-7; no firm D call. Germline assignment: CDR1 WNHNN and CDR2 SYGVQD (reference sequence). This CDR3 comprises 10 residues. V was shortened by 7 bases and J by 3 bases, with 4 bases between the two germline ends. CDR3 loop: CASNSYEQYF. CDR3 sequence (DNA): TGCGCCAGCAACAGCTACGAGCAGTACTTC.

The CDR3 coding sequence is TGTGCCAGCAGCCCCCTCGGGACAGGGTCATACGAGCAGTACTTC. It encodes CASSPLGTGSYEQYF. The V and J genes are TRBV11-3 and TRBJ2-7; 9 bases fit TRBD1. The CDR3 consists of 15 residues. In germline, CDR1 is SGHNT, CDR2 YENEEA. The trim removed 5 bases at V and 4 bases at J, leaving 9 bases unmatched.

The chain links TRBV7-9 to TRBJ2-1, with D perhaps matching TRBD2 (5 bases). Germline V gene lookup returns CDR1 SEHNR and CDR2 FQNEAQ (reference sequence). Trimming pared 3 bases from V and 8 bases from J, leaving 29 bases between. The CDR3 runs 19 residues. As DNA, the CDR3 is TGTGCCAGCAGCTTGGGCGGTGTCACTAGTGGTCTTCTTATATATGAGCAGTTCTTC. Protein product: CASSLGGVTSGLLIYEQFF. Variable domain in full (rest from reference TRBV7-9 and TRBJ2-1): DTGVSQNPRHKITKRGQNVTFRCDPISEHNRLYWYRQTLGQGPEFLTYFQNEAQLEKSRLLSDRFSAERPKGSFSTLEIQRTEQGDSAMYLCASSLGGVTSGLLIYEQFFGPGTRLTVL.

The rearrangement joins TRBV7-9 to TRBJ1-2; D is possibly TRBD1 (6 bases). V shed 3 bases and J shed 6 bases, with 20 bases lying between them. The CDR3 extends over 16 amino acids. Germline loops: CDR1 SEHNR, CDR2 FQNEAQ (reference sequence). CDR3 bases: TGTGCCAGCAGCTTCTCCTATCCCACAGGGTTTAATGGCTACACCTTC. Translating gives CASSFSYPTGFNGYTF.

This clone was counted only a few times. The rearrangement uses TRBV9 and TRBJ1-3; D is unclear. This CDR3 spans 14 amino acids. Germline lookup yields CDR1 SGDLS and CDR2 YYNGEE. Trimming pared 0 bases from V and 4 bases from J, leaving 8 bases between. The CDR3 here is CASSVVLGGNTIYF. For the CDR3, the DNA is TGTGCCAGCAGCGTAGTACTAGGAGGAAACACCATATATTTT.

The chain joins TRBV7-9 to TRBJ2-7, with 9 positions matching TRBD1. With 6 bases clipped from V and 0 bases from J, the junction kept 6 bases outside the gene matches. Germline V gives CDR1 SEHNR, CDR2 FQNEAQ (reference sequence). The CDR3 is made up of 15 amino acids. The CDR3 nucleotides read TGTGCCAGCAGGGACGGGACAGGGTTCTCCTACGAGCAGTACTTC. It specifies CASRDGTGFSYEQYF.